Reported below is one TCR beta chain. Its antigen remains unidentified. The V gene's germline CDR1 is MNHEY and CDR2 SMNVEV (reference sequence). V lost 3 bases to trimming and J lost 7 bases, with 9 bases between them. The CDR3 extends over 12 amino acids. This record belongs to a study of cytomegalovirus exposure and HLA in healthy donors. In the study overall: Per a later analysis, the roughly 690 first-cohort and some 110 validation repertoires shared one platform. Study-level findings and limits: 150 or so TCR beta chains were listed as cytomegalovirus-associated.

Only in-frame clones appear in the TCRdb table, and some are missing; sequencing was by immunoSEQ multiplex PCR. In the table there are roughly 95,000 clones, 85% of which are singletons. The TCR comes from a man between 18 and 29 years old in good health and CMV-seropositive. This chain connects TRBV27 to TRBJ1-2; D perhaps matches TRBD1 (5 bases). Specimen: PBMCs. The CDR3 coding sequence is TGTGCCAGCAGTTTGGGGGGTGGTGGCTACACCTTC. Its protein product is CASSLGGGGYTF.